This entry is about one T cell receptor beta chain. This sample was included in a study of cytomegalovirus exposure and HLA in healthy donors. Both 60 Vbeta primers and 13 Jbeta primers went into the PCR. Repertoires were generated with immunoSEQ multiplex PCR, while TCRdb's copy carries only in-frame clones and drops some. The data contain tens of thousands of clones, 75% of them singletons. V lost 1 base to trimming and J lost 9 bases; unmatched junction nucleotides: 5. This CDR3 has 15 residues. Germline V CDR1 and CDR2: MGHDK, SYGVNS. The rearrangement joins TRBV25-1 to TRBJ1-6; 8 positions match TRBD1. The source of this sequence is a man in his 60s in good health and CMV-seropositive. The sequencing sample was made of PBMCs. CDR3 sequence reads: CASSESQGAVSPLHF. DNA of the CDR3: TGTGCCAGCAGTGAATCTCAGGGGGCGGTTTCACCCCTCCACTTT. Full variable domain (remainder filled in from reference TRBV25-1 and TRBJ1-6): EADIYQTPRYLVIGTGKKITLECSQTMGHDKMYWYQQDPGMELHLIHYSYGVNSTEKGDLSSESTVSRIRTEHFPLTLESARPSHTSQYLCASSESQGAVSPLHFGNGTRLTVT.